This T cell receptor beta chain emerged from a study of control samples from healthy donors and cancer patients. The CDR3 loop spans 15 amino acids. V dropped 0 bases and J dropped 0 bases, with 8 bases sitting between them. Germline V gene sequence: CDR1 SGDLS, CDR2 YYNGEE. Some clones are missing from TCRdb's copy, which holds only in-frame ones; the method was immunoSEQ multiplex PCR. The top ten clones hold under 9% of a sample with about 140,000 clones, roughly 89% of them seen once. The TCR originated in a man between 18 and 35 years old in good health. Sequencing was carried out using blood. The gene calls are TRBV9 and TRBJ2-3; unclear D gene. The CDR3 region is CASSVEGSSTDTQYF. CDR3 coding DNA: TGTGCCAGCAGCGTAGAAGGGTCTAGCACAGATACGCAGTATTTT.